This T cell receptor (beta chain) was profiled in a study of OX40 agonist ivuxolimab in advanced cancers. About the study: Averaging about 60 years in age, with a range of about 23 to 79, the cohort was 82.7% male.

Clones were sequenced by immunoSEQ multiplex PCR, and TCRdb holds only the in-frame ones, with some missing. The table records about 53,000 clones, roughly 80% of them present only once. Anyone with autoimmune disease history or systemic immunosuppression was excluded. From germline, CDR1 is MNHEY and CDR2 SVGAGI. V was shortened by 5 bases and J by 7 bases, with 15 bases between the two germline ends. The CDR3 spans 14 residues. V is TRBV6-5 and J is TRBJ2-1; no clear D. The sequence came from an adult with an advanced solid tumor such as melanoma, head and neck, liver or kidney cancer. The sequences come from CD4+ or CD8+ T cells sorted from blood, collected in a trial of the OX40 agonist ivuxolimab. As DNA, the CDR3 is TGTGCCAGCAGTGTGAACTTCCCTATAAATGAGCAGTTCTTC. It is translated as CASSVNFPINEQFF.